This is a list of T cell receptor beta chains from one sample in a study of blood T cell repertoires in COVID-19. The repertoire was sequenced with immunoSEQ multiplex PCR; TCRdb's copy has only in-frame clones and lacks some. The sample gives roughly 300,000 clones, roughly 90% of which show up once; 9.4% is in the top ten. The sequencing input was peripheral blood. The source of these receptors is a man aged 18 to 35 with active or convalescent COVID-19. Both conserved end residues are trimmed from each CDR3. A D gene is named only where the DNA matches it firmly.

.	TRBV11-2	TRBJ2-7	ASSLRRQGGTYEQY
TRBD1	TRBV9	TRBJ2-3	ASSEEQTGGWTDTQY
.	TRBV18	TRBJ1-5	ASSPTRGGSNQPQH
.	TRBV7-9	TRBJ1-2	ASSTRTAASYGYT
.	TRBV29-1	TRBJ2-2	SAQRRDGTGELF
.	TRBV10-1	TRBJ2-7	ASSESPGAEQY
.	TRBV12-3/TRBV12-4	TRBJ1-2	ASSLGRSYGYT
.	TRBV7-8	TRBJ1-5	ASSLGVGNQPQH
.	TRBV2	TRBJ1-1	ASSAGVNTEAF
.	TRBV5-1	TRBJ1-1	ASSLTVTPNTEAF
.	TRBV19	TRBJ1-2	ASSSNEGRQLGYT
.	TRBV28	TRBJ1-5	ASSSQGFGNQPQH
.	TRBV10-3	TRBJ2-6	AISDSKLSGANVLT
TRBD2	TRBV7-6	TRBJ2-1	ASSLGLAGLLNEQF
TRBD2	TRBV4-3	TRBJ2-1	ASSQEGGGGYNEQF
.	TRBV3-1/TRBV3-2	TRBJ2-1	ASSQEAAYEQF
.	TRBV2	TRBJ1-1	ASRVGGGNTEAF
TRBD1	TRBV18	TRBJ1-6	ASSPGQADNSPLH
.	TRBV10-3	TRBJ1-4	ANFIPLLEKLF
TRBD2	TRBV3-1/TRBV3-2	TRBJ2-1	ASSHGGAVEQF
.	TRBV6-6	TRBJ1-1	ASSFSLGEGTEAF
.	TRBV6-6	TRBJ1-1	ASGGRGPNTEAF
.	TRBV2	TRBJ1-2	ASRTRQPNYGYT
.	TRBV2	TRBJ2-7	ASSSPPYEQY
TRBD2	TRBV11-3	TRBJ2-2	ASSSLGGGLNTGELF
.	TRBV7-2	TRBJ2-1	ASSLTGNSYNEQF
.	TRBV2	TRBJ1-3	ASRTSSSGNTIY